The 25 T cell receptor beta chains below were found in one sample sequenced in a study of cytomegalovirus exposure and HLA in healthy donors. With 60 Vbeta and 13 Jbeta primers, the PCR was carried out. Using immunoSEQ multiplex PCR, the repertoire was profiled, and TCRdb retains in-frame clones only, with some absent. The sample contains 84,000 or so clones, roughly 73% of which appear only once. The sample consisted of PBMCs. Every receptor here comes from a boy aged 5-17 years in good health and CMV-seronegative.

The CDR3 sequence is CASTQGGTDTQYF. DNA of the CDR3: TGTGCCAGCACCCAGGGAGGTACAGATACGCAGTATTTT. The chain combines TRBV27 with TRBJ2-3, with D possibly being TRBD2 (6 bases). Germline CDR1 is MNHEY and CDR2 is SMNVEV (reference sequence). The V end was cut by 7 bases, the J end by 3 bases, with 11 bases between. The CDR3 covers 13 residues.

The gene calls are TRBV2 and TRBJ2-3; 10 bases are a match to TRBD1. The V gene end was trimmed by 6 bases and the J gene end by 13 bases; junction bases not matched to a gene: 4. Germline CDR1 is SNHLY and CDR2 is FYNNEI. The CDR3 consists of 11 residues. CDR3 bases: TGTGCCAGCAGAGCCGGGACAGGGGAGTATTTT. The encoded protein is CASRAGTGEYF.

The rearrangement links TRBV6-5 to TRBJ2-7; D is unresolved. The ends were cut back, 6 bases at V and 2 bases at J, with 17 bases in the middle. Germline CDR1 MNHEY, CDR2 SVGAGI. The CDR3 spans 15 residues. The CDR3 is CASSPGSLPPYEQYF. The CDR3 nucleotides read TGTGCCAGCAGCCCAGGCTCTCTTCCTCCCTACGAGCAGTACTTC.

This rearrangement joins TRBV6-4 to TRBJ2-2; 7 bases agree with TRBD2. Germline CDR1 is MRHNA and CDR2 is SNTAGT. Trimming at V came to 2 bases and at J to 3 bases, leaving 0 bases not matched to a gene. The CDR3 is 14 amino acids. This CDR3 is CASSDAGDTGELFF. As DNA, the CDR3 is TGTGCCAGCAGTGACGCGGGAGACACCGGGGAGCTGTTTTTT.

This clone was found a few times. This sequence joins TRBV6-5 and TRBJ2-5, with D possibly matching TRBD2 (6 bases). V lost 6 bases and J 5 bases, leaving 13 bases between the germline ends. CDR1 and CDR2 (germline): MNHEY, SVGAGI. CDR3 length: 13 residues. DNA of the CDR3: TGTGCCAGCAGCCGGGACTTCGGGGAGACCCAGTACTTC. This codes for CASSRDFGETQYF.

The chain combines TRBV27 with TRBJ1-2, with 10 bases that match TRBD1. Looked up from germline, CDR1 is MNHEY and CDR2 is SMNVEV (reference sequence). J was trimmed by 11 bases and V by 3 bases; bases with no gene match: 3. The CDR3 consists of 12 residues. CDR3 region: CASSFGTGDYTF. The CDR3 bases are TGTGCCAGCAGTTTCGGGACAGGGGATTACACCTTC.

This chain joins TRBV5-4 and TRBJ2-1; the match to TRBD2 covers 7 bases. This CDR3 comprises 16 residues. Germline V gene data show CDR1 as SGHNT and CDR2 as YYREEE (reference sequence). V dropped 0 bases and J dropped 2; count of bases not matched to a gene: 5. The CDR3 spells CASSLARETPYNEQFF. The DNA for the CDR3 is TGTGCCAGCAGCTTGGCGCGGGAGACCCCCTACAATGAGCAGTTCTTC.

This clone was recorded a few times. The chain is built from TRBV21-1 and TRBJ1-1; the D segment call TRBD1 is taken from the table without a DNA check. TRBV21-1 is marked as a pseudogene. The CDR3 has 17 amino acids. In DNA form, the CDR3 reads TGTGCCAGCCCCGAAGGGGCAGGAGATGATATGGACACTGAAGCTTTCTTT. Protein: CASPEGAGDDMDTEAFF.

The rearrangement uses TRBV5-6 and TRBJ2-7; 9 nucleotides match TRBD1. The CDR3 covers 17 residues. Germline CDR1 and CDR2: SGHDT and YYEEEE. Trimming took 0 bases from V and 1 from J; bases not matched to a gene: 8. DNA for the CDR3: TGTGCCAGCAGCTTGGTCGCAGGGACAGGGCTATCCTACGAGCAGTACTTC. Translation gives CASSLVAGTGLSYEQYF.

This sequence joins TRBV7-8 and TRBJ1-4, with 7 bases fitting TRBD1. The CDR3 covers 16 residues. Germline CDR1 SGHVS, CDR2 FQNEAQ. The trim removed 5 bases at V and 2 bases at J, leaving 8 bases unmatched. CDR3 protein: CASSPRTGPTNEKLFF. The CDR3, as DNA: TGTGCCAGCAGCCCTAGGACAGGACCGACTAATGAAAAACTGTTTTTT.

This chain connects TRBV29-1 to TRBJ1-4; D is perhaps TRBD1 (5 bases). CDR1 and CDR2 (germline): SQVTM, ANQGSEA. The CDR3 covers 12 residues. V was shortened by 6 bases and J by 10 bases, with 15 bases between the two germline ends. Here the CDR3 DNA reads TGCAGCGTCACGGGGGGGAACGGAAAACTGTTTTTT. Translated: CSVTGGNGKLFF.

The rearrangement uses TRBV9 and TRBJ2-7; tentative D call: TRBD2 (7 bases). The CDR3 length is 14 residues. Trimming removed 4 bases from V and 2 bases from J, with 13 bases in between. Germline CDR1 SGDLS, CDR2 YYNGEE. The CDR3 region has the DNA TGTGCCAGCAGCCTAGGGGAGGGGGCCTACGAGCAGTACTTC. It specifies CASSLGEGAYEQYF.

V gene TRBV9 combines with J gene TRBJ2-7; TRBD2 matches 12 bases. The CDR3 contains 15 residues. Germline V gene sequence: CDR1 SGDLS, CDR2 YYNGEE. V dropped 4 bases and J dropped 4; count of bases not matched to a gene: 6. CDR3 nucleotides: TGTGCCAGCAGCAAGGGGACTAGCGGGCGATACGAGCAGTACTTC. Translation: CASSKGTSGRYEQYF.

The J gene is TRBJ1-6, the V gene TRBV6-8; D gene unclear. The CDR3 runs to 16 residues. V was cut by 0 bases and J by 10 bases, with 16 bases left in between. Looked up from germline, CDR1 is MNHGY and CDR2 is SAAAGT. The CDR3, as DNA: TGTGCCAGCAGTTACTCGATCCCCCCGAGCGAATCACCCCTCCACTTT. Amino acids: CASSYSIPPSESPLHF.

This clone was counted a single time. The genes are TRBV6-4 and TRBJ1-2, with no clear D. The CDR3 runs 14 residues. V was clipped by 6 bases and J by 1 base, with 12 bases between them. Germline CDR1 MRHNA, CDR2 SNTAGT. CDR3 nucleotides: TGTGCCAGCAGCCCAGGATTTGTTAACTATGGCTACACCTTC. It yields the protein CASSPGFVNYGYTF.

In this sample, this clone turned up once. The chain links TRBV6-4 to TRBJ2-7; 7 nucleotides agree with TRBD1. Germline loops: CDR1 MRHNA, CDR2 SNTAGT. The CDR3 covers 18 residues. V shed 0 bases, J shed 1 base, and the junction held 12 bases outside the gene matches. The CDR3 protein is CASSDSTTTGTVSYEQYF. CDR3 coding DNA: TGTGCCAGCAGTGACTCTACAACTACCGGGACAGTGTCCTACGAGCAGTACTTC.

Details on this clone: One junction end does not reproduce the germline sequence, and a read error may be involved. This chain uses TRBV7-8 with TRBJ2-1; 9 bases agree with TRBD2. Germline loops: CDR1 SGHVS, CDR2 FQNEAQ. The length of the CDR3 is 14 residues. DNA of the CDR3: TGTGCCAGCAGCGTAGCGGGAGCCGGGAATGAGCAGTTCTTC. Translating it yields CASSVAGAGNEQFF.

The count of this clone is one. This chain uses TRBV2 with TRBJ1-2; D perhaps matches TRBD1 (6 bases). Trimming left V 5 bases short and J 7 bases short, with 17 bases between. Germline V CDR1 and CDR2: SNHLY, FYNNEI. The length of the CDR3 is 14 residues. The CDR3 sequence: CASSRTDRSPGYTF. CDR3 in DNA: TGTGCCAGCAGTCGAACCGACAGGTCCCCTGGCTACACCTTC. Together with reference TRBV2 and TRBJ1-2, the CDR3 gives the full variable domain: EPEVTQTPSHQVTQMGQEVILRCVPISNHLYFYWYRQILGQKVEFLVSFYNNEISEKSEIFDDQFSVERPDGSNFTLKIRSTKLEDSAMYFCASSRTDRSPGYTFGSGTRLTVV.

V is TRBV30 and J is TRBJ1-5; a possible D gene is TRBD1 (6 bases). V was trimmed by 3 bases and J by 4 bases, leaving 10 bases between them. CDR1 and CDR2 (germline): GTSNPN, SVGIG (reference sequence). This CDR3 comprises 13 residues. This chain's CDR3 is CAWSQGKNQPQHF. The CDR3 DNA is TGTGCCTGGAGCCAGGGGAAGAATCAGCCCCAGCATTTT.

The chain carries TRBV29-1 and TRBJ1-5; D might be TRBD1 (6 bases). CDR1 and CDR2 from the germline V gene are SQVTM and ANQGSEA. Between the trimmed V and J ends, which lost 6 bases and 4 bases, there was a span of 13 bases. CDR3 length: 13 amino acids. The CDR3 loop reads CSVGRDTNQPQHF. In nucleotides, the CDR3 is TGCAGCGTCGGCCGGGACACAAATCAGCCCCAGCATTTT.

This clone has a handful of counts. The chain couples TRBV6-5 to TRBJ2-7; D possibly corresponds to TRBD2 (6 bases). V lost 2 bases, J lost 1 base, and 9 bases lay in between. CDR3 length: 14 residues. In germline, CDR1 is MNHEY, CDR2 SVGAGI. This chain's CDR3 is CASSYGGVSYEQYF. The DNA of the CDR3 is TGTGCCAGCAGTTACGGAGGGGTGTCCTACGAGCAGTACTTC.

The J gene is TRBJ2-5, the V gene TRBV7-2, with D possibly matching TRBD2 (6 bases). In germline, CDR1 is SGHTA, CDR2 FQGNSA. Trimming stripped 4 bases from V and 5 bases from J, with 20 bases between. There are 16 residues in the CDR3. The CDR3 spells CASSSTRVLRGETQYF. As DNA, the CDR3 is TGTGCCAGCAGCTCCACCAGGGTCCTCCGGGGGGAGACCCAGTACTTC.

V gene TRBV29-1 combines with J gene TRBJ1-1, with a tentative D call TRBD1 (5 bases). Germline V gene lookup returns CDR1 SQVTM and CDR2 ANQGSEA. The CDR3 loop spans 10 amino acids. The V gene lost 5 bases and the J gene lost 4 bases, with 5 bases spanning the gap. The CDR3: CSVRGTEAFF. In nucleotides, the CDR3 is TGCAGCGTTAGGGGCACTGAAGCTTTCTTT.

The CDR3 loop is CAWSTGADQPQHF. DNA of the CDR3: TGTGCCTGGAGTACAGGGGCAGATCAGCCCCAGCATTTT. The chain links TRBV30 to TRBJ1-5; 7 nucleotides align to TRBD1. Germline lookup yields CDR1 GTSNPN and CDR2 SVGIG (reference sequence). With 2 bases clipped from V and 5 bases from J, the junction kept 3 bases outside the gene matches. The CDR3 extends over 13 amino acids.

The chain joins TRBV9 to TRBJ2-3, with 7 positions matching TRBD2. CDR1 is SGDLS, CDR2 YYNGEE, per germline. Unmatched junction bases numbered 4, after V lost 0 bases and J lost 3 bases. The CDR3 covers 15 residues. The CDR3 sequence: CASSVDGRTTDTQYF. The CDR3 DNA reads TGTGCCAGCAGCGTAGACGGGAGGACGACAGATACGCAGTATTTT. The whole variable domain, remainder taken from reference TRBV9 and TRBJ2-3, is DSGVTQTPKHLITATGQRVTLRCSPRSGDLSVYWYQQSLDQGLQFLIQYYNGEERAKGNILERFSAQQFPDLHSELNLSSLELGDSALYFCASSVDGRTTDTQYFGPGTRLTVL.